A single sample gave rise to the 29 T cell receptor beta chains below, sequenced in a study of T cells in Graves' hyperthyroidism and ophthalmopathy. Authors of the study amplified TCR beta CDR3 regions from RNA transcripts. An initial round of RT-PCR targeting the TCR CDR3 relied on the HTBI primer set. TCRdb re-called the multiplex PCR reads through MiXCR, storing one row per CDR3 protein. Counted here are hundreds of thousands of distinct CDR3 sequences, roughly 15% occurring once; the ten biggest clones make up under 15%. The sample consisted of blood. The receptors stem from a woman aged 45-59 years with Graves' ophthalmopathy.

This clonotype was counted ten times or more. The chain joins TRBV28 to TRBJ2-3, with 8 bases that match TRBD1. V gave up 5 bases and J gave up 2 bases; unmatched junction bases: 3. This CDR3 is built from 14 residues. Germline V gene data show CDR1 as MDHEN and CDR2 as SYDVKM. The CDR3 DNA is TGTGCCAGCAGTCCGACAGGGGACACAGATACGCAGTATTTT. It yields the protein CASSPTGDTDTQYF. Combining the CDR3 with reference TRBV28 and TRBJ2-3 gives the whole variable domain DVKVTQSSRYLVKRTGEKVFLECVQDMDHENMFWYRQDPGLGLRLIYFSYDVKMKEKGDIPEGYSVSREKKERFSLILESASTNQTSMYLCASSPTGDTDTQYFGPGTRLTVL.

This clonotype was detected only a few times. A read error may produce the germline difference seen at one junction end. This sequence joins TRBV28 and TRBJ2-1; the D gene is possibly TRBD1 (5 bases). CDR3 length: 13 amino acids. Germline V lookup: CDR1 MDHEN, CDR2 SYDVKM. This CDR3 reads CASSFRDSIFSVF. CDR3 sequence (DNA): TGTGCCAGCAGTTTTCGTGACAGTATCTTCTCTGTCTTC.

This clonotype was detected ten times or more. The chain joins TRBV20-1 to TRBJ2-1; 7 bases match TRBD1. Germline assignment: CDR1 DFQATT and CDR2 SNEGSKA (reference sequence). The CDR3 is made up of 17 amino acids. After removal of 0 bases from V and 3 bases from J, the junction contained 11 bases not matched to a gene. CDR3 loop: CSARDLGGPGGYNEQFF. The CDR3 DNA reads TGCAGTGCTAGAGATTTAGGAGGCCCAGGGGGCTACAATGAGCAGTTCTTC.

This clonotype occurred many times. V and J are TRBV20-1 and TRBJ2-1; 9 nucleotides match TRBD1. Germline CDR1 reads DFQATT; CDR2 reads SNEGSKA (reference sequence). The V segment lost 7 bases and the J segment 3 bases; nucleotides outside the gene matches: 7. This CDR3 contains 14 residues. For the CDR3, the DNA is TGCAGTGGGGCGGGACAGGGTCGCTACAATGAGCAGTTCTTC. It encodes CSGAGQGRYNEQFF.

In its sample, this clonotype was seen many times. The chain recombines TRBV29-1 with TRBJ1-1, with unresolved D. The germline V and J ends were trimmed by 3 bases and 1 base, with 9 bases remaining between them. The CDR3 spans 13 residues. CDR1 is SQVTM and CDR2 is ANQGSEA in the germline V gene. DNA for the CDR3: TGCAGCGTTGAGAACAGAAAGAACACTGAAGCTTTCTTT. It encodes CSVENRKNTEAFF.

About this clonotype itself: A single base separates this from a much larger clone, so it may be a read error. The chain combines TRBV7-9 with TRBJ2-1; no clear D gene. CDR1 is SEHNR and CDR2 is FQNEAQ in the germline V gene (reference sequence). CDR3 length: 15 amino acids. V lost 6 bases, J lost 3 bases, and 15 bases lay in between. For the CDR3, the DNA is TGTGCCAGCAGTTACTCGTCGACTGTCTACAATGAGCAGTTCTTC. Its translation: CASSYSSTVYNEQFF. Full variable domain (missing parts from reference TRBV7-9 and TRBJ2-1): DTGVSQNPRHKITKRGQNVTFRCDPISEHNRLYWYRQTLGQGPEFLTYFQNEAQLEKSRLLSDRFSAERPKGSFSTLEIQRTEQGDSAMYLCASSYSSTVYNEQFFGPGTRLTVL.

Many counts were recorded for this clonotype. The genes are TRBV2 and TRBJ2-2, with D perhaps matching TRBD1 (8 bases). The germline V gene has CDR1 SNHLY and CDR2 FYNNEI. V shed 5 bases and J shed 3 bases, with 13 bases lying between them. CDR3 length: 15 amino acids. CDR3 in amino acids: CASSQQGGDTGELFF. CDR3 DNA: TGTGCCAGCAGTCAACAGGGGGGGGACACCGGGGAGCTGTTTTTT.

This clonotype was counted at least ten times. The chain employs TRBV28 and TRBJ2-7; TRBD2 matches at 13 bases. Germline V CDR1 and CDR2: MDHEN, SYDVKM. The CDR3 spans 14 residues. V lost 6 bases, J lost 3 bases, and 2 bases stayed unmatched. The CDR3 DNA is TGTGCCAGCAGCGGGACTAGCGGGAACTACGAGCAGTACTTC. Encoded protein: CASSGTSGNYEQYF.

This clonotype was detected ten times or more. The genes are TRBV28 and TRBJ1-5; TRBD1 agrees at 10 bases. V gave up 4 bases and J gave up 2 bases; unmatched junction bases: 8. The CDR3 totals 17 residues. Germline V lookup: CDR1 MDHEN, CDR2 SYDVKM. CDR3 amino acids: CASSSRTGGFRNQPQHF. In DNA, the CDR3 is TGTGCCAGCAGTTCTCGGACAGGGGGGTTTCGCAATCAGCCCCAGCATTTT.

The chain links TRBV4-2 to TRBJ1-1, with D unresolved. Germline CDR1 and CDR2: LGHNA and YNFKEQ. The CDR3 extends over 13 amino acids. With 0 bases removed from V and 8 bases from J, the gap between germline ends came to 10 bases. The CDR3 protein is CASSQEVGSEAFF. The CDR3 DNA is TGTGCCAGCAGCCAAGAAGTGGGATCGGAAGCTTTCTTT.

This clonotype was observed a few times. V gene TRBV27 combines with J gene TRBJ2-1; the D gene is possibly TRBD2 (6 bases). CDR1 and CDR2 from the germline V gene are MNHEY and SMNVEV (reference sequence). V was trimmed by 2 bases and J by 3 bases, leaving 14 bases between them. The CDR3 has 16 residues. Written as DNA, the CDR3 is TGTGCCAGCAGTTTAATTAGCGGAACAATCTACAATGAGCAGTTCTTC. Protein sequence: CASSLISGTIYNEQFF.

The rearrangement links TRBV28 to TRBJ1-5, with D possibly TRBD1 on 6 matching bases. The ends were cut back, 5 bases at V and 4 bases at J, with 15 bases in the middle. The CDR3 contains 15 residues. Germline lookup yields CDR1 MDHEN and CDR2 SYDVKM. The CDR3 protein is CASSPRTVANQPQHF. CDR3 nucleotide sequence: TGTGCCAGCAGTCCGAGGACAGTCGCGAATCAGCCCCAGCATTTT.

Concerning this clonotype itself: A single base separates this from a much larger clone, so it may be a read error. J is TRBJ2-4 and V is TRBV20-1; D is perhaps TRBD2 (5 bases). Trimming shortened V by 1 base and J by 0 bases, and 19 bases separated the two germline ends. The V gene's germline CDR1 is DFQATT and CDR2 SNEGSKA (reference sequence). CDR3 length: 18 amino acids. The CDR3 loop reads CSARGLEGTNLAKNIQYF. The CDR3 DNA reads TGCAGTGCTAGAGGTCTAGAGGGAACCAATCTAGCCAAAAACATTCAGTACTTC.

This clonotype appeared many times. The CDR3 coding sequence is TGTGCCAGCAGACGGACTAGCGGGAGGGCAGATACGCAGTATTTT. Translated: CASRRTSGRADTQYF. The rearrangement uses TRBV7-2 and TRBJ2-3, with 15 bases identical to TRBD2. Losses at the gene ends were 6 bases for V and 4 bases for J; bases not matched to a gene: 2. Per germline, CDR1 SGHTA and CDR2 FQGNSA. The CDR3 consists of 15 residues.

This clonotype occurred many times. The rearrangement joins TRBV2 to TRBJ1-1; 7 bases map to TRBD1. Per germline, CDR1 SNHLY and CDR2 FYNNEI. Trimming removed 6 bases from V and 1 base from J; junction bases left unmatched: 8. There are 15 residues in the CDR3. The CDR3 loop is CASSVRQGSNTEAFF. The CDR3 DNA reads as TGTGCCAGCAGCGTACGACAGGGATCGAACACTGAAGCTTTCTTT.

This clonotype appeared many times. The chain links TRBV7-2 to TRBJ2-7, with 12 bases matching TRBD1. The CDR3 has 16 amino acids. The germline V gene has CDR1 SGHTA and CDR2 FQGNSA. The trim removed 4 bases at V and 4 bases at J, leaving 8 bases unmatched. In nucleotides, the CDR3 is TGTGCCAGCAGCTCTTACCGGGACAGGGGGCAATACGAGCAGTACTTC. Protein product: CASSSYRDRGQYEQYF.

This clonotype showed up just once. The chain couples TRBV5-1 to TRBJ2-1; 7 bases are a match to TRBD2. This CDR3 contains 16 residues. With V trimmed by 2 bases and J by 4 bases, 9 bases remained unmatched. CDR1 and CDR2 (germline): SGHRS, YFSETQ. CDR3 coding DNA: TGCGCCAGCAGCTTCCCTCCGGGACTAAATTACAATGAGCAGTTCTTC. Its translation: CASSFPPGLNYNEQFF.

This chain uses TRBV4-3 with TRBJ2-1; the match to TRBD2 covers 15 bases. V shed 0 bases and J 6 bases; nucleotides not matched to a gene: 3. This CDR3 is 17 amino acids long. Germline V CDR1 and CDR2: LGHNA, YSLEER. CDR3 amino acids: CASSQDGTSGRFNEQFF. DNA of the CDR3: TGCGCCAGCAGCCAAGACGGGACTAGCGGGAGGTTCAATGAGCAGTTCTTC.

The chain employs TRBV20-1 and TRBJ2-1; 8 bases align to TRBD1. Per germline, CDR1 DFQATT and CDR2 SNEGSKA (reference sequence). The V gene end was trimmed by 3 bases and the J gene end by 3 bases; junction bases not matched to a gene: 7. The CDR3 is made up of 15 amino acids. Written as DNA, the CDR3 is TGCAGTGCTAGGGACAGGGTCTCAGGCTACAATGAGCAGTTCTTC. Protein: CSARDRVSGYNEQFF.

This clonotype occurred a few times. V gene TRBV7-9 combines with J gene TRBJ2-3; weak D call: TRBD2 (6 bases). V was pared by 7 bases and J by 3 bases, with 14 bases between. This CDR3 is 14 amino acids long. Germline-derived CDR1 and CDR2 are SEHNR and FQNEAQ (reference sequence). CDR3 bases: TGTGCCAGCAACGACCGGGCGGGGACAGATACGCAGTATTTT. Protein sequence: CASNDRAGTDTQYF. The full variable domain, in which reference TRBV7-9 and TRBJ2-3 provide the parts outside the CDR3, is DTGVSQNPRHKITKRGQNVTFRCDPISEHNRLYWYRQTLGQGPEFLTYFQNEAQLEKSRLLSDRFSAERPKGSFSTLEIQRTEQGDSAMYLCASNDRAGTDTQYFGPGTRLTVL.

The genes are TRBV28 and TRBJ1-4; possibly TRBD1 for D (5 bases). This CDR3 has 16 amino acids. Germline CDR1 and CDR2: MDHEN and SYDVKM. V was trimmed by 3 bases and J by 10 bases, leaving 21 bases between them. The CDR3: CASSFLAGGGGVKLFF. As DNA, the CDR3 is TGTGCCAGCAGTTTCCTTGCCGGGGGGGGTGGGGTAAAACTGTTTTTT.

This clonotype was observed once. This rearrangement joins TRBV12-3 or TRBV12-4 to TRBJ1-1, with 8 bases that match TRBD1. This CDR3 has 13 residues. The junction had 6 bases not matched to a gene; V was cut back by 7 bases and J by 5 bases. The CDR3: CASNHRGRTEAFF. Written as DNA, the CDR3 is TGTGCCAGCAACCACAGGGGGAGGACTGAAGCTTTCTTT.

Only a few counts were recorded for this clonotype. The chain combines TRBV30 with TRBJ1-2; D might be TRBD1 (5 bases). The V and J ends lost 1 base and 0 bases respectively, with 15 bases between them. The CDR3 runs 16 residues. CDR1 and CDR2 (germline): GTSNPN, SVGIG (reference sequence). Written as DNA, the CDR3 is TGTGCCTGGAGTGGGGGGGGAAGAAGTCCTAACTATGGCTACACCTTC. This encodes CAWSGGGRSPNYGYTF.

V gene TRBV27 combines with J gene TRBJ2-3; 12 positions match TRBD2. After removal of 3 bases from V and 5 bases from J, the junction contained 6 bases not matched to a gene. The germline CDR1 and CDR2 sequences are MNHEY and SMNVEV (reference sequence). This CDR3 comprises 16 residues. This CDR3 reads CASSFSSGLAGDTQYF. The CDR3 DNA is TGTGCCAGCAGTTTCTCCTCGGGACTAGCGGGAGATACGCAGTATTTT.

This clonotype was detected a few times. This may stem from a read error, because a much larger clone lies one nucleotide away. The chain couples TRBV11-2 to TRBJ1-1; D unclear. This CDR3 has 15 residues. CDR1 is SGHAT and CDR2 is FQNNGV in the germline V gene. The CDR3 DNA reads TGTGTCAGCAGCTTAGGCTCGCACATGAACACTGAAGCTTTCTTT. It translates to CVSSLGSHMNTEAFF.

This clonotype showed up many times. This chain connects TRBV20-1 to TRBJ2-1; D might be TRBD2 (5 bases). Germline-derived CDR1 and CDR2 are DFQATT and SNEGSKA (reference sequence). V shed 0 bases and J shed 4 bases, with 13 bases lying between them. This CDR3 has 15 residues. CDR3 nucleotides: TGCAGTGCTAGAGAACCTAGCCCCTTTTACAATGAGCAGTTCTTC. Amino acids: CSAREPSPFYNEQFF.

This clonotype was counted ten times or more. This chain connects TRBV20-1 to TRBJ2-1; 13 bases match TRBD2. The V gene end was trimmed by 1 base and the J gene end by 5 bases; junction bases not matched to a gene: 2. The CDR3 has 15 residues. CDR1 and CDR2 (germline): DFQATT, SNEGSKA (reference sequence). CDR3 loop: CSARAGLAGDNEQFF. CDR3 nucleotide sequence: TGCAGTGCTAGAGCAGGACTAGCGGGAGACAATGAGCAGTTCTTC.

This clonotype was seen many times. The chain employs TRBV6-1 and TRBJ1-1; 7 bases fit TRBD1. CDR3 length: 14 residues. Germline V gene lookup returns CDR1 MNHNS and CDR2 SASEGT. After removal of 6 bases from V and 1 base from J, the junction contained 5 bases not matched to a gene. CDR3 DNA: TGTGCCAGCAGCTACCGGACAGGGAACACTGAAGCTTTCTTT. This gives the protein CASSYRTGNTEAFF.

The chain employs TRBV6-5 and TRBJ2-4, with D perhaps matching TRBD2 (5 bases). The CDR3 sequence is 14 residues long. Germline V gene lookup returns CDR1 MNHEY and CDR2 SVGAGI. The V gene lost 4 bases and the J gene lost 6 bases, with 13 bases spanning the gap. This chain's CDR3 is CASSSGLAGNIQYF. DNA of the CDR3: TGTGCCAGCAGTTCGGGTCTAGCAGGAAACATTCAGTACTTC.